These 31 T cell receptor beta chains originate from one sample sequenced in a study of blood T cell repertoires in COVID-19. Profiled with immunoSEQ multiplex PCR; TCRdb holds only in-frame clones, not every one. The repertoire consists of about 73,000 clones, with approximately 82% occurring once and the leading ten covering around 5%. The source material was peripheral blood. The receptors here all came from a man aged 50-60 years with active COVID-19.

The rearrangement uses TRBV6-5 and TRBJ2-3; 11 nucleotides line up with TRBD2. J gave up 4 bases and V 5 bases, and 2 bases lay outside the gene matches. The length of the CDR3 is 14 residues. Germline CDR1 is MNHEY and CDR2 is SVGAGI. CDR3 nucleotide sequence: TGTGCCAGCAGTCTTAGCGGGGGGGCAGATACGCAGTATTTT. Amino acids: CASSLSGGADTQYF.

The chain combines TRBV5-4 with TRBJ1-6, with D unresolved. V was pared by 0 bases and J by 4 bases, with 8 bases between. Germline V lookup: CDR1 SGHNT, CDR2 YYREEE (reference sequence). This CDR3 has 15 residues. The CDR3 loop reads CASSLDSLYNSPLHF. The CDR3 nucleotides are TGTGCCAGCAGCTTGGACAGTCTTTATAATTCACCCCTCCACTTT.

The chain is built from TRBV28 and TRBJ2-2; D is uncertain. CDR3 size: 11 residues. Trimming took off 6 bases at V and 6 bases at J, with 5 bases between the two ends. Germline lookup yields CDR1 MDHEN and CDR2 SYDVKM. The DNA for the CDR3 is TGTGCCAGCAGGGGCGCCGGGGAGCTGTTTTTT. Translation gives CASRGAGELFF.

This clone appeared a single time. The rearrangement uses TRBV2 and TRBJ1-1; a weak D match, TRBD1 (5 bases). V shed 9 bases and J shed 6 bases, with 11 bases lying between them. The CDR3 runs 11 residues. Germline CDR1 SNHLY, CDR2 FYNNEI. This CDR3 is CASRGFAEAFF. The CDR3 DNA follows: TGTGCCAGTCGGGGGTTCGCTGAAGCTTTCTTT.

The J gene is TRBJ2-3, the V gene TRBV5-4, with 8 bases aligning to TRBD2. The CDR3 covers 17 residues. V was pared by 1 base and J by 0 bases, with 7 bases of the junction left unmatched. Per germline, CDR1 SGHNT and CDR2 YYREEE (reference sequence). The CDR3 DNA follows: TGTGCCAGCAGCTTGAGGGTAGGGACTAGAAGCACAGATACGCAGTATTTT. This gives the protein CASSLRVGTRSTDTQYF.

This chain joins TRBV5-6 and TRBJ2-1; the match to TRBD1 covers 10 bases. CDR1 is SGHDT, CDR2 YYEEEE, per germline. This CDR3 has 16 residues. Trimming at V came to 2 bases and at J to 2 bases, leaving 4 bases not matched to a gene. The DNA of the CDR3 is TGTGCCAGCAGCTTACGGACAGGGGGTGCCTACAATGAGCAGTTCTTC. This sequence encodes CASSLRTGGAYNEQFF.

The gene calls are TRBV10-3 and TRBJ2-5, with 7 bases fitting TRBD1. V was clipped by 7 bases and J by 5 bases; unmatched bases: 13. The CDR3 runs 15 residues. CDR1 is ENHRY, CDR2 SYGVKD, per germline. The CDR3 coding sequence is TGTGCCATCACTCTAGGACCGGGACAGAAGGAGACCCAGTACTTC. Amino acids: CAITLGPGQKETQYF.

The chain has TRBV6-5 and TRBJ1-2; D possibly corresponds to TRBD1 (6 bases). From germline, CDR1 is MNHEY and CDR2 SVGAGI. V gave up 6 bases and J gave up 4 bases, with 15 bases separating them. CDR3 length: 14 residues. The CDR3 DNA is TGTGCCAGCAGAATAGGGGGGGGCGGCTATGGCTACACCTTC. Protein: CASRIGGGGYGYTF.

This chain joins TRBV9 and TRBJ2-3, with a weak D call TRBD1 (5 bases). V gave up 4 bases and J gave up 4 bases, with 13 bases separating them. This CDR3 contains 14 residues. Germline CDR1 and CDR2: SGDLS and YYNGEE. The CDR3 sequence is CASSLRTSPDTQYF. The DNA for the CDR3 is TGTGCCAGCAGCCTACGGACAAGCCCAGATACGCAGTATTTT.

V usage is TRBV5-4 and J usage is TRBJ2-6; perhaps TRBD1 as D (5 bases). CDR3 size: 16 residues. Per the germline V gene, CDR1 is SGHNT and CDR2 is YYREEE (reference sequence). The germline V and J ends were trimmed by 0 bases and 2 bases, with 9 bases remaining between them. The CDR3 region is CASSLAVGAGANVLTF. CDR3 DNA sequence: TGTGCCAGCAGCTTGGCCGTAGGGGCTGGGGCCAACGTCCTGACTTTC.

This clone has only one observation. This sequence joins TRBV4-1 and TRBJ2-5; 10 bases match TRBD2. Germline V CDR1 and CDR2: MGHRA, YSYEKL. With 3 bases clipped from V and 3 bases from J, the junction kept 10 bases outside the gene matches. This CDR3 is built from 17 residues. The CDR3 reads CASSQSPTSGWKETQYF. The CDR3 DNA is TGCGCCAGCAGCCAGAGCCCGACTAGCGGGTGGAAAGAGACCCAGTACTTC.

This chain uses TRBV6-2 or TRBV6-3 with TRBJ1-5; tentative D call: TRBD1 (6 bases). The CDR3 is 14 amino acids. Germline assignment: CDR1 MNHEY and CDR2 SVGEGT. Trimming removed 5 bases at V and 3 bases at J, with 11 bases between. Here the CDR3 DNA reads TGTGCCAGCAGTGAGGACAGCCACAATCAGCCCCAGCATTTT. The encoded protein is CASSEDSHNQPQHF.

The chain recombines TRBV7-9 with TRBJ2-1; tentatively, D is TRBD1 (6 bases). The CDR3 totals 14 residues. V dropped 2 bases and J dropped 10 bases, with 15 bases sitting between them. CDR1 and CDR2 (germline): SEHNR, FQNEAQ (reference sequence). The CDR3: CASSLKLGADEQFF. The CDR3 DNA sequence: TGTGCCAGCAGCTTAAAGCTGGGGGCGGACGAGCAGTTCTTC.

The V and J genes are TRBV7-2 and TRBJ2-1; 9 bases agree with TRBD2. The trim removed 1 base at V and 9 bases at J, leaving 7 bases unmatched. Germline V gene sequence: CDR1 SGHTA, CDR2 FQGNSA. CDR3 length equals 15 residues. The CDR3 region has the DNA TGTGCCAGCAGCTTAGGGTCTAGCGGGATAAGTGAGCAGTTCTTC. This translates into CASSLGSSGISEQFF.

This chain connects TRBV11-3 to TRBJ2-3, with a weak D call TRBD2 (6 bases). The CDR3 has 15 amino acids. The V and J ends lost 6 bases and 6 bases respectively, with 19 bases between them. Germline CDR1 and CDR2: SGHNT and YENEEA. The CDR3 DNA is TGTGCCAGCAGTTCCGGGACTCCAAGTCGGGATACGCAGTATTTT. Protein product: CASSSGTPSRDTQYF.

This clone appeared once. The chain uses TRBV10-1 and TRBJ1-1; D is possibly TRBD1 (6 bases). The germline gives CDR1 WNHNN, CDR2 SYGVQD (reference sequence). The CDR3 sequence is 14 residues long. V lost 4 bases and J lost 1, with 10 bases in between. The CDR3 region has the DNA TGCGCCAGCAGTGCGACAGGCCAGAACACTGAAGCTTTCTTT. It encodes CASSATGQNTEAFF.

This clone was seen more than once but under ten times. The chain links TRBV7-8 to TRBJ1-4; 11 bases map to TRBD1. Germline assignment: CDR1 SGHVS and CDR2 FQNEAQ. This CDR3 contains 19 residues. V shed 5 bases and J 7 bases; nucleotides not matched to a gene: 18. CDR3 DNA: TGTGCCAGCAGCCCCCCGAGAAGGACAGGGGGCCGGAATAGTGAAAAACTGTTTTTT. It translates to CASSPPRRTGGRNSEKLFF.

This clone was counted only a few times. The chain is built from TRBV2 and TRBJ2-7; the match to TRBD2 covers 9 bases. Germline-derived CDR1 and CDR2 are SNHLY and FYNNEI. Losses at the gene ends were 6 bases for V and 0 bases for J; bases not matched to a gene: 3. The CDR3 is 14 amino acids. The CDR3 spells CASRPAGGSYEQYF. CDR3 in DNA: TGTGCCAGCAGGCCAGCGGGGGGCTCCTACGAGCAGTACTTC.

The chain has TRBV19 and TRBJ2-2, with D maybe TRBD1 (6 bases). Germline CDR1 is LNHDA and CDR2 is SQIVND (reference sequence). The ends were cut back, 0 bases at V and 4 bases at J, with 9 bases in the middle. The CDR3 totals 15 residues. The CDR3 coding sequence is TGTGCCAGTAGTATAGAACAGGGAAGCACCGGGGAGCTGTTTTTT. Encoded protein: CASSIEQGSTGELFF.

The chain carries TRBV27 and TRBJ2-2; 12 bases fit TRBD1. Germline lookup yields CDR1 MNHEY and CDR2 SMNVEV (reference sequence). The CDR3 totals 15 residues. Trimming cost V 7 bases and J 6 bases; bases outside gene matches: 6. The CDR3 region is CASTGTGGAPGELFF. The CDR3 DNA reads TGTGCCAGCACCGGGACAGGGGGCGCTCCCGGGGAGCTGTTTTTT.

This chain links TRBV5-6 with TRBJ1-6, with D tentatively TRBD1 (6 bases). The length of the CDR3 is 18 residues. Trimming removed 5 bases from V and 4 bases from J, with 22 bases in between. From germline, CDR1 is SGHDT and CDR2 YYEEEE. The CDR3 reads CASSQGFSSSRYNSPLHF. The CDR3 bases are TGTGCCAGCAGTCAGGGGTTCAGTTCCTCGCGGTATAATTCACCCCTCCACTTT. The full variable domain, rest sourced from reference TRBV5-6 and TRBJ1-6, is DAGVTQSPTHLIKTRGQQVTLRCSPKSGHDTVSWYQQALGQGPQFIFQYYEEEERQRGNFPDRFSGHQFPNYSSELNVNALLLGDSALYLCASSQGFSSSRYNSPLHFGNGTRLTVT.

CDR3 residues: CASSESTGRYEQYF. As DNA, the CDR3 is TGTGCCAGCAGTGAGTCGACAGGGCGCTACGAGCAGTACTTC. The chain is built from TRBV28 and TRBJ2-7; 7 bases line up with TRBD1. Germline V gives CDR1 MDHEN, CDR2 SYDVKM. J lost 3 bases, V lost 5 bases, and 7 bases had no gene match. The CDR3 loop spans 14 amino acids. Together with reference TRBV28 and TRBJ2-7, the CDR3 gives the full variable domain: DVKVTQSSRYLVKRTGEKVFLECVQDMDHENMFWYRQDPGLGLRLIYFSYDVKMKEKGDIPEGYSVSREKKERFSLILESASTNQTSMYLCASSESTGRYEQYFGPGTRLTVT.

The J gene is TRBJ2-5, the V gene TRBV2; 12 positions agree with TRBD2. Germline CDR1 and CDR2: SNHLY and FYNNEI. CDR3 length equals 14 residues. The J segment lost 3 bases and the V segment lost 8 bases, leaving 4 bases of the junction unmatched. As DNA, the CDR3 is TGTGCCAGCTCCAGGACTAGCGGGAAAGAGACCCAGTACTTC. Its translation is CASSRTSGKETQYF.

This rearrangement joins TRBV30 to TRBJ1-3; 9 nucleotides line up with TRBD1. This CDR3 contains 14 residues. Germline trimming cut 4 bases from V and 3 bases from J; bases unmatched to any gene: 4. Germline CDR1 and CDR2: GTSNPN and SVGIG (reference sequence). CDR3 in DNA: TGTGCCTGGACCGGGACAGGGTTTGGAAACACCATATATTTT. This translates into CAWTGTGFGNTIYF.

This clone was counted a few times. One end of the junction varies from germline; a read error may be responsible. The chain is built from TRBV5-4 and TRBJ2-1, with 9 bases matching TRBD1. This CDR3 region has 14 residues. Germline CDR1 is SGHNT and CDR2 is YYREEE (reference sequence). The CDR3 is CASSLGQGAPEQFF. The CDR3 DNA sequence: TGTGCCAGCAGTTTGGGACAGGGAGCCCCTGAGCAGTTCTTC.

This sequence joins TRBV5-1 and TRBJ2-6; no definite D call. The germline V gene has CDR1 SGHRS and CDR2 YFSETQ. The CDR3 is made up of 13 amino acids. V lost 7 bases, J lost 0 bases, and 5 bases lay in between. The DNA for the CDR3 is TGCGCCAGCCTAAACTCTGGGGCCAACGTCCTGACTTTC. This encodes CASLNSGANVLTF.

The chain links TRBV25-1 to TRBJ1-6; D remains ambiguous. This CDR3 is built from 15 residues. Trimming took 5 bases from V and 6 from J, leaving 14 bases between them. Germline V gene sequence: CDR1 MGHDK, CDR2 SYGVNS. CDR3 sequence (DNA): TGTGCCAGCAGTCCGCTAGTCGTCGGTAATTCACCCCTCCACTTT. Its translation is CASSPLVVGNSPLHF.

The genes are TRBV7-2 and TRBJ2-1, with D perhaps matching TRBD1 (5 bases). Germline-derived CDR1 and CDR2 are SGHTA and FQGNSA. The germline V and J ends were trimmed by 1 base and 6 bases, with 13 bases remaining between them. The CDR3 covers 15 residues. CDR3 loop: CASSLVTGTGNEQFF. CDR3 nucleotide sequence: TGTGCCAGCAGCTTAGTAACAGGAACGGGCAATGAGCAGTTCTTC.

The rearrangement links TRBV19 to TRBJ1-5; D not certain. The CDR3 is 14 residues long. V was trimmed by 6 bases and J by 4 bases, leaving 13 bases between them. Germline-derived CDR1 and CDR2 are LNHDA and SQIVND (reference sequence). The CDR3 spells CASRPMGRNQPQHF. CDR3 coding DNA: TGTGCCAGTAGGCCTATGGGGAGAAATCAGCCCCAGCATTTT.

A single count supports this clone. The rearrangement links TRBV29-1 to TRBJ2-1; no definite D call. The CDR3 contains 13 residues. Germline V gives CDR1 SQVTM, CDR2 ANQGSEA. Deletions cut 0 bases from V and 7 bases from J, with 10 bases between. The CDR3 bases are TGCAGCGTTGAAGATGAGGTCTCGAATGAGCAGTTCTTC. Protein: CSVEDEVSNEQFF.

The genes are TRBV5-6 and TRBJ2-7; D ambiguous. Trimming stripped 4 bases from V and 0 bases from J, with 5 bases between. The germline CDR1 and CDR2 sequences are SGHDT and YYEEEE. The CDR3 covers 12 residues. The DNA for the CDR3 is TGTGCCAGCAGCGATAGCTCCTACGAGCAGTACTTC. This codes for CASSDSSYEQYF.